A single sample is the source of the 27 T cell receptor beta chains below, sequenced in a study of T cell responses to AZD1222 COVID-19 vaccine. The method was immunoSEQ multiplex PCR; TCRdb's version includes in-frame clones alone and lacks a portion of them. The sample shows around 99,000 clones, around 93% of them seen only once. The sequencing used peripheral blood, collected 28 days after the second AZD1222 dose. Every receptor here comes from an adult who received the AZD1222 COVID-19 vaccine.

The chain joins TRBV6-5 to TRBJ2-1; 10 bases are a match to TRBD2. This CDR3 is 13 amino acids long. Germline V gives CDR1 MNHEY, CDR2 SVGAGI. The trim removed 8 bases at V and 7 bases at J, leaving 5 bases unmatched. The CDR3 region has the DNA TGTGCCAGCCAGCGGGGGGGCGGGAATGAGCAGTTCTTC. Protein product: CASQRGGGNEQFF.

The chain combines TRBV11-2 with TRBJ2-5; D perhaps matches TRBD1 (5 bases). Germline CDR1 SGHAT, CDR2 FQNNGV. V was clipped by 2 bases and J by 5 bases, with 12 bases between them. The CDR3 runs to 14 residues. The CDR3: CASSLRTPRETQYF. Written as DNA, the CDR3 is TGTGCCAGCAGCTTACGGACACCTCGGGAGACCCAGTACTTC.

This chain links TRBV18 with TRBJ2-1, with a tentative D call TRBD2 (6 bases). In germline, CDR1 is KGHSH, CDR2 LQKENI. The CDR3 consists of 15 residues. The V and J ends lost 5 bases and 4 bases respectively, with 15 bases between them. The CDR3 DNA reads as TGTGCCAGCTCATCTCCGGGACTCCTATACAATGAGCAGTTCTTC. This encodes CASSSPGLLYNEQFF.

The genes are TRBV29-1 and TRBJ1-2, with 8 positions matching TRBD1. The germline CDR1 and CDR2 sequences are SQVTM and ANQGSEA. The length of the CDR3 is 17 residues. After removal of 1 base from V and 2 bases from J, the junction contained 12 bases not matched to a gene. CDR3 region: CSVEGLPGQGLNYGYTF. Written as DNA, the CDR3 is TGCAGCGTTGAAGGACTCCCCGGACAGGGCTTAAACTATGGCTACACCTTC.

This rearrangement joins TRBV6-1 to TRBJ1-1, with 9 bases matching TRBD1. The CDR3 consists of 13 residues. Trimming cost V 3 bases and J 6 bases; bases outside gene matches: 2. Germline V CDR1 and CDR2: MNHNS, SASEGT. The CDR3 spells CASSEGQGAEAFF. The CDR3 nucleotides read TGTGCCAGCAGTGAGGGACAGGGTGCTGAAGCTTTCTTT.

The table lists this clone with a count of one. The chain carries TRBV18 and TRBJ1-1; TRBD1 might be the D (5 bases). V was shortened by 4 bases and J by 0 bases, with 18 bases between the two germline ends. CDR1 KGHSH and CDR2 LQKENI come from the germline V gene. This CDR3 comprises 17 residues. The CDR3 DNA follows: TGTGCCAGCTCACGTGAACAGGCCTTGATCCTGAACACTGAAGCTTTCTTT. Residues: CASSREQALILNTEAFF.

The chain carries TRBV6-5 and TRBJ1-6; 11 positions match TRBD1. The CDR3 is 12 amino acids. V dropped 6 bases and J dropped 15; count of bases not matched to a gene: 4. The germline V gene encodes CDR1 MNHEY and CDR2 SVGAGI. The DNA for the CDR3 is TGTGCCAGCAGGACCGGGACAGGGGGCCTCCACTTT. Translating it yields CASRTGTGGLHF.

J is TRBJ1-1 and V is TRBV7-9; D unclear. Trimming took off 8 bases at V and 4 bases at J, with 20 bases between the two ends. The CDR3 covers 15 residues. Per the germline V gene, CDR1 is SEHNR and CDR2 is FQNEAQ (reference sequence). CDR3 bases: TGTGCCAGCTCGCCCCAAAGTGCAGGCAGCACTGAAGCTTTCTTT. Translating gives CASSPQSAGSTEAFF.

The chain recombines TRBV7-2 with TRBJ1-1; tentative D call: TRBD1 (6 bases). Germline lookup yields CDR1 SGHTA and CDR2 FQGNSA. CDR3 size: 15 residues. V lost 4 bases and J 0 bases, leaving 12 bases between the germline ends. CDR3 protein: CASSSFKGVNTEAFF. The CDR3 bases are TGTGCCAGCAGCTCATTTAAGGGGGTGAACACTGAAGCTTTCTTT.

This clone came up once. The chain uses TRBV2 and TRBJ2-1; D is possibly TRBD2 (5 bases). Trimming took 7 bases from V and 10 from J, leaving 14 bases between them. CDR1 and CDR2 (germline): SNHLY, FYNNEI. The CDR3 is 12 amino acids. CDR3 sequence: CASKNEGLEQFF. The CDR3 DNA reads TGTGCCAGCAAGAATGAGGGCTTGGAGCAGTTCTTC.

CDR3 amino acids: CASRDGAGAVASEKLFF. The CDR3 DNA reads as TGTGCCAGCAGGGATGGGGCAGGGGCCGTAGCTAGTGAAAAACTGTTTTTT. The rearrangement joins TRBV2 to TRBJ1-4, with D possibly TRBD1 on 6 matching bases. The CDR3 consists of 17 residues. Germline lookup yields CDR1 SNHLY and CDR2 FYNNEI. Trimming left V 6 bases short and J 7 bases short, with 24 bases between.

The chain combines TRBV30 with TRBJ2-2, with TRBD1 identical over 10 bases. J lost 7 bases, V lost 2 bases, and 10 bases had no gene match. Germline V gives CDR1 GTSNPN, CDR2 SVGIG (reference sequence). The CDR3 has 16 amino acids. The DNA for the CDR3 is TGTGCCTGGAGTAAATCACCGGGACAGGGGATCGGGGAGCTGTTTTTT. The encoded protein is CAWSKSPGQGIGELFF.

The chain employs TRBV5-5 and TRBJ1-5; D is ambiguous. Trimming took 0 bases from V and 0 from J, leaving 7 bases between them. The CDR3 runs to 15 residues. CDR1 is SGHKS, CDR2 YYEKEE, per germline (reference sequence). CDR3 coding DNA: TGTGCCAGCAGCTTGGAAAGAAATAGCAATCAGCCCCAGCATTTT. Translation: CASSLERNSNQPQHF. The entire variable domain, with the rest obtained from reference TRBV5-5 and TRBJ1-5, is as follows: DAGVTQSPTHLIKTRGQQVTLRCSPISGHKSVSWYQQVLGQGPQFIFQYYEKEERGRGNFPDRFSARQFPNYSSELNVNALLLGDSALYLCASSLERNSNQPQHFGDGTRLSIL.

The CDR3 bases are TGTGCCAGCAGGGAGAATGCGGATCAGCCCCAGCATTTT. Encoded protein: CASRENADQPQHF. J is TRBJ1-5 and V is TRBV6-5; the D is unclear. Trimming shortened V by 6 bases and J by 5 bases, and 11 bases separated the two germline ends. Germline V gene sequence: CDR1 MNHEY, CDR2 SVGAGI. The CDR3 consists of 13 residues.

This chain uses TRBV20-1 with TRBJ2-1; perhaps TRBD2 as D (6 bases). Germline lookup yields CDR1 DFQATT and CDR2 SNEGSKA (reference sequence). V gave up 3 bases and J gave up 1 base, with 13 bases separating them. This CDR3 has 15 amino acids. The CDR3 is CSASMAGRSYNEQFF. The CDR3 DNA follows: TGCAGTGCTAGTATGGCGGGAAGATCCTACAATGAGCAGTTCTTC.

V and J are TRBV29-1 and TRBJ2-1, with D tentatively TRBD1 (6 bases). Trimming cost V 5 bases and J 7 bases, with 15 bases left between them. The CDR3 extends over 13 amino acids. Germline CDR1 is SQVTM and CDR2 is ANQGSEA. The CDR3 region is CSVISSGVNEQFF. As DNA, the CDR3 is TGCAGCGTTATCTCCTCAGGGGTAAATGAGCAGTTCTTC.

The V call is TRBV28, the J call TRBJ1-1, with D unresolved. CDR1 is MDHEN and CDR2 is SYDVKM in the germline V gene. The CDR3 is made up of 13 amino acids. Trimming cost V 1 base and J 5 bases, with 8 bases left between them. CDR3 residues: CASSLYTGTEAFF. The CDR3, as DNA: TGTGCCAGCAGTTTATACACGGGAACTGAAGCTTTCTTT.

V and J are TRBV10-2 and TRBJ2-1; D not certain. The CDR3 spans 13 residues. In germline, CDR1 is WSHSY, CDR2 SAAADI. V lost 4 bases and J lost 6, with 10 bases in between. The CDR3 region is CASSGTRGNEQFF. In nucleotides, the CDR3 is TGCGCCAGCAGTGGGACCCGCGGCAATGAGCAGTTCTTC.

The chain combines TRBV7-9 with TRBJ1-2; no firm D call. CDR3 length: 13 residues. The germline CDR1 and CDR2 sequences are SEHNR and FQNEAQ (reference sequence). V shed 1 base and J shed 4 bases, with 7 bases lying between them. The CDR3 sequence: CASSLVSGYGYTF. The CDR3 DNA is TGTGCCAGCAGCTTAGTTTCGGGCTATGGCTACACCTTC.

V gene TRBV7-2 combines with J gene TRBJ1-6, with D unclear. CDR1 and CDR2 from the germline V gene are SGHTA and FQGNSA. Trimming removed 1 base from V and 0 bases from J, with 4 bases in between. The CDR3 contains 15 residues. The CDR3 spells CASSLGSSYNSPLHF. In DNA, the CDR3 is TGTGCCAGCAGCTTAGGGAGCTCCTATAATTCACCCCTCCACTTT.

The chain carries TRBV30 and TRBJ2-7, with D maybe TRBD2 (6 bases). This CDR3 spans 14 amino acids. Looked up from germline, CDR1 is GTSNPN and CDR2 is SVGIG (reference sequence). V was clipped by 8 bases and J by 4 bases, with 21 bases between them. The CDR3: CAHRGTRGNYEQYF. As DNA, the CDR3 is TGTGCCCATAGAGGGACTCGGGGAAATTACGAGCAGTACTTC.

The CDR3 here is CAIGLERGGADNEQFF. In nucleotides, the CDR3 is TGTGCCATCGGTCTGGAGCGGGGGGGTGCGGACAATGAGCAGTTCTTC. V usage is TRBV10-3 and J usage is TRBJ2-1, with 10 bases aligning to TRBD2. Germline CDR1 is ENHRY and CDR2 is SYGVKD. CDR3 size: 16 residues. Trimming at V came to 8 bases and at J to 5 bases, leaving 12 bases not matched to a gene.

V usage is TRBV12-2 and J usage is TRBJ2-7; the table gives TRBD2 as D, unverified against the DNA. TRBV12-2 is shown as a pseudogene. This CDR3 region has 13 residues. CDR3 nucleotide sequence: TGTGCAAGTCGCTTCTGGCTAGCACTCGAGCAGTACTTC. It encodes CASRFWLALEQYF.

The V gene is TRBV2, the J gene TRBJ2-1, with D perhaps TRBD2 (5 bases). Trimming shortened V by 6 bases and J by 9 bases, and 9 bases separated the two germline ends. CDR1 and CDR2 (germline): SNHLY, FYNNEI. The CDR3 covers 11 residues. CDR3 in DNA: TGTGCCAGCAGGTCCAGCGGTGAGCAGTTCTTC. This gives the protein CASRSSGEQFF.

The genes are TRBV2 and TRBJ1-1; perhaps TRBD1 as D (5 bases). The germline V gene encodes CDR1 SNHLY and CDR2 FYNNEI. The germline V and J ends were trimmed by 5 bases and 1 base, with 8 bases remaining between them. The CDR3 totals 13 residues. CDR3 loop: CASSSDRNTEAFF. The DNA of the CDR3 is TGTGCCAGCAGTTCTGACAGGAACACTGAAGCTTTCTTT.

The genes are TRBV11-1 and TRBJ2-5; 8 bases are a match to TRBD2. CDR3 length: 13 amino acids. Germline CDR1 and CDR2: SGHAT and FQDESV (reference sequence). Unmatched junction bases numbered 4, after V lost 5 bases and J lost 5 bases. The DNA of the CDR3 is TGTGCCAGCAGCCGGGGGGGCGGTGAGACCCAGTACTTC. Translation: CASSRGGGETQYF.

The chain has TRBV15 and TRBJ1-5; D ambiguous. V lost 3 bases to trimming and J lost 5 bases, with 17 bases between them. Germline CDR1 reads LNHNV; CDR2 reads YYDKDF (reference sequence). The CDR3 runs 16 residues. CDR3 nucleotide sequence: TGTGCCACCAGCAGGGGGTCGGCCCGAGATCATCAGCCCCAGCATTTT. Translated, it gives CATSRGSARDHQPQHF.